This TCR beta chain came from a study of T cells in Graves' hyperthyroidism and ophthalmopathy. Study results and caveats: The authors' 13 V-J model separated ophthalmopathy from stable hyperthyroidism. Ophthalmopathy, as predicted by the model, came a median roughly 6.3 months after the prediction. Most thyroid clonotypes that were expanded above 0.001 also turned up in blood.

As to this clonotype: Its matching antigen is unknown. Given a much more abundant clone one base away, this may be a read error.

TCR beta CDR3 sequences were amplified from RNA transcripts. First-round RT-PCR of the TCR CDR3 relied on the HTBI primer set. TCRdb re-analysed the multiplex PCR reads in MiXCR, keeping a single row per CDR3 protein. Among approximately 640,000 distinct CDR3 sequences listed, 45% were seen once. Per the germline V gene, CDR1 is SEHNR and CDR2 is FQNEAQ (reference sequence). Trimming stripped 6 bases from V and 1 base from J, with 15 bases between. The CDR3 covers 15 residues. The V call is TRBV7-9, the J call TRBJ1-1; the D is unclear. The clonotype was recovered from an adult man with Graves' disease, either hyperthyroidism or ophthalmopathy (not recorded which). What was sequenced was peripheral blood or thyroid tissue (not recorded which). CDR3 amino acids: CASRPKGSANTEAFF. CDR3 DNA: TGTGCCAGCAGGCCTAAGGGTAGCGCGAACACTGAAGCTTTCTTT.